This T cell receptor beta chain appears in the sequencing data of a study of blood T cell repertoires in COVID-19. A few counts support this clone. Within the sample, other DNA sequences also encode this same CDR3. Trimming shortened V by 4 bases and J by 2 bases, and 9 bases separated the two germline ends. Germline V gives CDR1 SNHLY, CDR2 FYNNEI. This CDR3 spans 13 amino acids. Per the original data handling: The authors estimated nucleated cell counts from reference gene primer amplification. Clones were read by immunoSEQ multiplex PCR, and TCRdb kept only the in-frame ones, dropping some. The D gene and trimming were derived from the DNA, and the V and J assignments and clone size from that table. The data contain about 230,000 clones, 86% of them singletons.

The source is a man between 45 and 60 years old with COVID-19, enrolled during active disease. The V and J genes are TRBV2 and TRBJ2-7; D may be TRBD1 (6 bases). Sequenced material: peripheral blood. In DNA form, the CDR3 reads TGTGCCAGCAGTGGGGGGCAGACCTACGAGCAGTACTTC. Translating gives CASSGGQTYEQYF.